Below are 24 T cell receptor beta chains sequenced from a single sample in a study of blood T cell repertoires in COVID-19. TCRdb's copy holds only in-frame clones and misses some; the assay was immunoSEQ multiplex PCR. The sample includes approximately 210,000 clones, around 90% seen only once; the top ten take around 1.2%. The sample comprised peripheral blood. All receptors come from a man aged 30 to 45 with acute or convalescent COVID-19.

The CDR3 is CASSPQSPGNTIYF. The CDR3, as DNA: TGTGCCAGCAGCCCACAGTCGCCCGGAAACACCATATATTTT. The J gene is TRBJ1-3, the V gene TRBV28; no clear D gene. Trimming shortened V by 6 bases and J by 4 bases, and 13 bases separated the two germline ends. Germline CDR1 reads MDHEN; CDR2 reads SYDVKM. CDR3 length: 14 amino acids.

V usage is TRBV6-2 or TRBV6-3 and J usage is TRBJ2-7; no clear D gene. With 2 bases removed from V and 0 bases from J, the gap between germline ends came to 11 bases. Germline V gene data show CDR1 as MNHEY and CDR2 as SVGEGT. The CDR3 runs 15 residues. CDR3 coding DNA: TGTGCCAGCAGTTACCGCCCCGGGTACTCCTACGAGCAGTACTTC. Translating gives CASSYRPGYSYEQYF.

CDR3 nucleotides: TGTGCCAGCTCATCTAGCGGGAGCGCAGATACGCAGTATTTT. As protein: CASSSSGSADTQYF. The gene calls are TRBV18 and TRBJ2-3; 10 bases are shared with TRBD2. Looked up from germline, CDR1 is KGHSH and CDR2 is LQKENI. V gave up 5 bases and J gave up 4 bases; unmatched junction bases: 3. This CDR3 is 14 amino acids long.

V and J are TRBV30 and TRBJ2-1, with a weak D call TRBD1 (6 bases). Between the trimmed V and J ends, which lost 4 bases and 8 bases, there was a span of 15 bases. The CDR3 consists of 13 residues. Germline-derived CDR1 and CDR2 are GTSNPN and SVGIG (reference sequence). The DNA of the CDR3 is TGTGCCTGGAATTTCGGCAGGGGCGATGAGCAGTTCTTC. Amino acid sequence: CAWNFGRGDEQFF.

The CDR3 region has the DNA TGTGCCAGTAGCCCCCGGGGACTGAGCTCCTATAATTCACCCCTCCACTTT. Amino acid sequence: CASSPRGLSSYNSPLHF. This sequence joins TRBV19 and TRBJ1-6; D might be TRBD1 (5 bases). The V gene lost 6 bases and the J gene lost 0 bases, with 15 bases spanning the gap. Germline loops: CDR1 LNHDA, CDR2 SQIVND (reference sequence). The length of the CDR3 is 17 residues.

V usage is TRBV6-5 and J usage is TRBJ1-5, with D tentatively TRBD1 (5 bases). Trimming cost V 7 bases and J 1 base, with 8 bases left between them. This CDR3 has 13 residues. Germline CDR1 reads MNHEY; CDR2 reads SVGAGI. CDR3 region: CASIRGSNQPQHF. The CDR3 nucleotides read TGTGCCAGCATTCGGGGGAGCAATCAGCCCCAGCATTTT.

This chain connects TRBV10-3 to TRBJ1-5, with 7 positions matching TRBD1. Germline V gives CDR1 ENHRY, CDR2 SYGVKD. J gave up 4 bases and V 10 bases, and 10 bases lay outside the gene matches. The length of the CDR3 is 14 residues. The CDR3 DNA reads TGTGCCACCCAAGAGGGGGCCTTTAATCAGCCCCAGCATTTT. Protein sequence: CATQEGAFNQPQHF.

The chain joins TRBV24-1 to TRBJ1-5, with D uncertain. The length of the CDR3 is 13 residues. Germline V gives CDR1 KGHDR, CDR2 SFDVKD. V lost 9 bases and J lost 0, with 8 bases in between. In DNA, the CDR3 is TGTGCCACCGCCCGCAGTAGCAATCAGCCCCAGCATTTT. It is translated as CATARSSNQPQHF.

The chain has TRBV28 and TRBJ2-7; 8 positions agree with TRBD2. Per the germline V gene, CDR1 is MDHEN and CDR2 is SYDVKM. The CDR3 has 14 residues. Losses at the gene ends were 4 bases for V and 4 bases for J; bases not matched to a gene: 6. The CDR3 nucleotides read TGTGCCAGCAGTTCGACCGGGAGGGGATACGAGCAGTACTTC. Encoded protein: CASSSTGRGYEQYF.

The rearrangement links TRBV7-9 to TRBJ1-5, with 7 bases identical to TRBD1. Germline V gene sequence: CDR1 SEHNR, CDR2 FQNEAQ (reference sequence). The CDR3 is 17 amino acids. Trimming removed 3 bases from V and 0 bases from J; junction bases left unmatched: 8. This CDR3 reads CASSFGRGKGSNQPQHF. CDR3 coding DNA: TGTGCCAGCAGCTTTGGCAGGGGGAAAGGTAGCAATCAGCCCCAGCATTTT.

The chain is built from TRBV6-6 and TRBJ1-2; a possible D gene is TRBD1 (6 bases). CDR1 is MNHNY, CDR2 SVGAGI, per germline (reference sequence). With 6 bases removed from V and 8 bases from J, the gap between germline ends came to 16 bases. The CDR3 runs to 13 residues. The chain's CDR3 is CASSNRTVGGYTF. DNA for the CDR3: TGTGCCAGCAGCAATCGGACAGTTGGGGGCTACACCTTC.

This chain uses TRBV24-1 with TRBJ2-1; 9 bases are shared with TRBD2. The CDR3 runs to 15 residues. Germline V gene sequence: CDR1 KGHDR, CDR2 SFDVKD. The ends lost 6 bases at V and 5 bases at J; junction bases unmatched: 7. In nucleotides, the CDR3 is TGTGCCACCAGTATTGCGGGAGGGCCTCACAATGAGCAGTTCTTC. Amino acid sequence: CATSIAGGPHNEQFF.

The genes are TRBV4-2 and TRBJ1-2, with 9 bases identical to TRBD1. From germline, CDR1 is LGHNA and CDR2 YNFKEQ. V trimming: 1 base; J trimming: 4 bases; junction bases outside the gene matches: 4. This CDR3 is built from 15 residues. In DNA form, the CDR3 reads TGTGCCAGCAGCCAAGGGCGGACAGGGGCCTATGGCTACACCTTC. Translation gives CASSQGRTGAYGYTF.

In its sample, this clone was seen a few times. This CDR3 is also generated by other DNA sequences in the sample. J is TRBJ2-2 and V is TRBV4-1, with D tentatively TRBD2 (5 bases). The germline V and J ends were trimmed by 1 base and 5 bases, with 11 bases remaining between them. The V gene's germline CDR1 is MGHRA and CDR2 YSYEKL. The length of the CDR3 is 15 residues. The chain's CDR3 is CASSQASRDTGELFF. The DNA of the CDR3 is TGCGCCAGCAGCCAAGCCTCCCGGGATACCGGGGAGCTGTTTTTT.

In DNA form, the CDR3 reads TGTGCCAGCAACCTATACACCGGGGGGAGGTACGAGCAGTACTTC. It is translated as CASNLYTGGRYEQYF. The chain is built from TRBV3-1 (or the pseudogene TRBV3-2) and TRBJ2-7, with 7 bases fitting TRBD2. V gave up 7 bases and J gave up 4 bases; unmatched junction bases: 13. Germline loops: CDR1 LGHDT, CDR2 YNNKEL (reference sequence). The CDR3 is 15 amino acids.

V and J are TRBV3-1 (or the pseudogene TRBV3-2) and TRBJ2-7; D gene unclear. CDR1 LGHDT and CDR2 YNNKEL come from the germline V gene (reference sequence). The CDR3 spans 13 residues. The V gene lost 5 bases and the J gene lost 4 bases, with 12 bases spanning the gap. CDR3 DNA sequence: TGTGCCAGCAGCTCCCTACTTTTATACGAGCAGTACTTC. Translation gives CASSSLLLYEQYF.

The rearrangement links TRBV9 to TRBJ1-6, with D possibly being TRBD1 (5 bases). The CDR3 contains 17 residues. The V gene lost 4 bases and the J gene lost 10 bases, with 24 bases spanning the gap. CDR1 is SGDLS, CDR2 YYNGEE, per germline. CDR3 coding DNA: TGTGCCAGCAGCCCCGAGGTTTCGGGGAGGGGTGGGTCACCCCTCCACTTT. It specifies CASSPEVSGRGGSPLHF. Full variable domain (outside the CDR3, taken from reference TRBV9 and TRBJ1-6): DSGVTQTPKHLITATGQRVTLRCSPRSGDLSVYWYQQSLDQGLQFLIQYYNGEERAKGNILERFSAQQFPDLHSELNLSSLELGDSALYFCASSPEVSGRGGSPLHFGNGTRLTVT.

The V gene is TRBV7-2, the J gene TRBJ2-3, with 12 positions matching TRBD2. Per the germline V gene, CDR1 is SGHTA and CDR2 is FQGNSA. The CDR3 covers 14 residues. The V and J ends lost 2 bases and 9 bases, in that order; junction bases with no gene match: 3. CDR3 region: CASSLLAGGQTQYF. CDR3 nucleotide sequence: TGTGCCAGCAGCTTACTAGCGGGGGGGCAAACGCAGTATTTT.

This clone was seen a single time. The V call is TRBV11-3, the J call TRBJ1-6; D call uncertain. Germline CDR1 is SGHNT and CDR2 is YENEEA. The CDR3 runs to 13 residues. V was shortened by 5 bases and J by 13 bases, with 15 bases between the two germline ends. CDR3 amino acids: CASSPTLGGPLHF. The CDR3 coding sequence is TGTGCCAGCAGCCCAACTTTGGGAGGGCCCCTCCACTTT. The complete variable domain, with remaining parts taken from reference TRBV11-3 and TRBJ1-6, reads EAGVVQSPRYKIIEKKQPVAFWCNPISGHNTLYWYLQNLGQGPELLIRYENEEAVDDSQLPKDRFSAERLKGVDSTLKIQPAELGDSAVYLCASSPTLGGPLHFGNGTRLTVT.

V and J are TRBV11-2 and TRBJ2-2; TRBD2 agrees at 9 bases. The CDR3 is 17 amino acids. In germline, CDR1 is SGHAT, CDR2 FQNNGV. V shed 3 bases and J 0 bases; nucleotides not matched to a gene: 5. CDR3 sequence reads: CASSFLAGGSNTGELFF. DNA for the CDR3: TGTGCCAGCAGCTTTCTGGCGGGAGGGTCGAACACCGGGGAGCTGTTTTTT.

The chain combines TRBV5-1 with TRBJ2-3; D ambiguous. V was cut by 4 bases and J by 2 bases, with 17 bases left in between. CDR3 size: 16 residues. Germline V CDR1 and CDR2: SGHRS, YFSETQ. CDR3 in DNA: TGCGCCAGCAGCGCAGGCGTCCAGAGAAACACAGATACGCAGTATTTT. Translating gives CASSAGVQRNTDTQYF.

This clone was counted only a few times. V is TRBV28 and J is TRBJ1-2, with D tentatively TRBD1 (6 bases). The CDR3 is 12 residues long. With 6 bases removed from V and 8 bases from J, the gap between germline ends came to 13 bases. Germline assignment: CDR1 MDHEN and CDR2 SYDVKM. The CDR3 DNA sequence: TGTGCCAGCAGGCCTCCCAGGGGAGGCTACACCTTC. Translated: CASRPPRGGYTF.

The chain combines TRBV3-1 (or the pseudogene TRBV3-2) with TRBJ1-6; 8 bases are a match to TRBD1. The germline V gene has CDR1 LGHDT and CDR2 YNNKEL (reference sequence). The CDR3 has 17 residues. V gave up 1 base and J gave up 4 bases; unmatched junction bases: 6. The CDR3 loop reads CASSQGDRRGYNSPLHF. CDR3 nucleotide sequence: TGTGCCAGCAGCCAAGGGGACAGGAGGGGATATAATTCACCCCTCCACTTT.

Only one count was recorded for this clone. V gene TRBV5-1 combines with J gene TRBJ1-5, with unresolved D. CDR3 size: 13 residues. Looked up from germline, CDR1 is SGHRS and CDR2 is YFSETQ. The V and J ends lost 1 base and 6 bases respectively, with 8 bases between them. The CDR3 sequence is CASSLSGSQPQHF. For the CDR3, the DNA is TGCGCCAGCAGCTTGTCCGGGAGTCAGCCCCAGCATTTT.